The entry below describes one T cell receptor (beta chain). The sample is drawn from a study of beta chain features in type 1 diabetes. cDNA synthesis used the whole RNA isolate, giving expressed TCRB sequences. Libraries were prepared by immunoSEQ multiplex PCR; TCRdb keeps only in-frame clonotypes and omits some of them. The table has 130,000 to 150,000 clones, about 10% seen once. Germline V lookup: CDR1 SGHTA, CDR2 FQGNSA. Trimming pared 11 bases from V and 0 bases from J, leaving 8 bases between. The CDR3 has 13 amino acids. Sorting gave populations that all exceeded 95% purity. This receptor was obtained from a man between 18 and 35 years old in good health. Sequencing was carried out using central memory CD4+ T cells from blood. The gene calls are TRBV7-2 and TRBJ2-6, with D unresolved. CDR3 nucleotides: TGTGCCTCACAGAGCTCTGGGGCCAACGTCCTGACTTTC. Protein sequence: CASQSSGANVLTF.